Below are 6 T cell receptor beta chains sequenced from a single sample in a study of shared clonotypes between healthy human individuals (dated by TCRdb to the early 2020s). Library preparation employed the immunoSEQ multiplex PCR assay. The table was pulled from immuneACCESS by TCRdb, which kept in-frame rearrangements only. Such tables lose some clones; where checked, under half of the loss comes from unresolved V genes, and the rest has no known cause. The sample table holds approximately 2.1 million clones, of which about 92% were seen once. Jointly, the top ten make up under 0.45% of the sample. Source material: naive CD4+ T cells from PBMCs. What the cell subset or site label conveys for this sample: CD45RA+ positively selected. All receptors derive from a man younger than 35 in good health. Some clones in this sample may be carry-over from other donors' samples.

V gene TRBV7-2 combines with J gene TRBJ1-4, with D perhaps matching TRBD1 (5 bases). This CDR3 contains 16 residues. V was shortened by 4 bases and J by 8 bases, with 20 bases between the two germline ends. Looked up from germline, CDR1 is SGHTA and CDR2 is FQGNSA. In nucleotides, the CDR3 is TGTGCCAGCAGCTCCTACTCGAGAGGGGAAGCCGAAAAACTGTTTTTT. This gives the protein CASSSYSRGEAEKLFF.

In regard to this clone: Other DNA sequences within the sample encode an identical CDR3. This CDR3 reads CSVEGSYNEQFF. The CDR3 coding sequence is TGCAGCGTTGAAGGATCCTACAATGAGCAGTTCTTC. V usage is TRBV29-1 and J usage is TRBJ2-1; D unclear. Germline V gene sequence: CDR1 SQVTM, CDR2 ANQGSEA. The V gene lost 1 base and the J gene lost 1 base, with 2 bases spanning the gap. The CDR3 is 12 amino acids.

The chain couples TRBV2 to TRBJ2-3; D may be TRBD1 (6 bases). Trimming took 1 base from V and 5 from J, leaving 7 bases between them. This CDR3 comprises 13 residues. Germline assignment: CDR1 SNHLY and CDR2 FYNNEI. The CDR3 protein is CASSEEGEDTQYF. The CDR3 DNA reads TGTGCCAGCAGTGAAGAGGGGGAAGATACGCAGTATTTT.

This chain links TRBV6-6 with TRBJ2-3; a weak D match, TRBD1 (5 bases). Per germline, CDR1 MNHNY and CDR2 SVGAGI (reference sequence). The CDR3 is 14 residues long. Trimming left V 5 bases short and J 1 base short, with 10 bases between. The CDR3 coding sequence is TGTGCCAGCAGTACAAGGACACGCACAGATACGCAGTATTTT. Encoded protein: CASSTRTRTDTQYF.

CDR3 nucleotides: TGTGCCACCAGCAGGCGACCGCCTGGGGAGACCCAGTACTTC. Translating it yields CATSRRPPGETQYF. The chain employs TRBV15 and TRBJ2-5, with unresolved D. The ends were cut back, 3 bases at V and 5 bases at J, with 13 bases in the middle. The V gene's germline CDR1 is LNHNV and CDR2 YYDKDF (reference sequence). The CDR3 is 14 amino acids.

V and J are TRBV2 and TRBJ2-1; a possible D gene is TRBD1 (5 bases). Germline V lookup: CDR1 SNHLY, CDR2 FYNNEI. Trimming took off 7 bases at V and 6 bases at J, with 13 bases between the two ends. The CDR3 is made up of 13 amino acids. The CDR3 DNA is TGTGCCAGCATTGCAGGGATCTCCAATGAGCAGTTCTTC. As protein: CASIAGISNEQFF.